The 14 T cell receptor beta chains presented below share a single source sample, sequenced in a study of T cells after yellow fever vaccination. TCRdb reprocessed the 5' RACE reads via MiXCR and lists one record per CDR3 protein. In the table there are over 300,000 distinct CDR3 sequences, around 3.6% of which are singletons. This material consisted of PBMCs, taken on the day of the yellow fever booster vaccination. The origin of the receptors is a man between 18 and 35 years old who received the YFV17D yellow fever vaccine.

V gene TRBV5-6 combines with J gene TRBJ1-2; D is possibly TRBD1 (6 bases). CDR1 SGHDT and CDR2 YYEEEE come from the germline V gene. V dropped 0 bases and J dropped 7 bases, with 10 bases sitting between them. This CDR3 has 13 amino acids. CDR3 region: CASSLEGGGGYTF. In nucleotides, the CDR3 is TGTGCCAGCAGCTTGGAAGGGGGTGGTGGCTACACCTTC.

The chain recombines TRBV18 with TRBJ2-1, with D unresolved. CDR1 and CDR2 (germline): KGHSH, LQKENI. CDR3 size: 18 residues. The V end was cut by 0 bases, the J end by 0 bases, with 15 bases between. The CDR3 loop is CASSPPSVGLSSYNEQFF. The DNA for the CDR3 is TGTGCCAGCTCACCACCGTCAGTAGGCCTGAGCTCCTACAATGAGCAGTTCTTC.

The chain joins TRBV7-3 to TRBJ2-7; 7 bases are a match to TRBD1. The CDR3 length is 14 residues. Germline V gene sequence: CDR1 SGHTA, CDR2 FQGTGA. The J segment lost 4 bases and the V segment lost 3 bases, leaving 6 bases of the junction unmatched. The CDR3 nucleotides read TGTGCCAGCAGCTTTCGAGACAGGGTTTACGAGCAGTACTTC. Translation: CASSFRDRVYEQYF.

This clonotype was recorded at least ten times. The CDR3 reads CASSLWGEDTGELFF. The CDR3 region has the DNA TGTGCCAGCAGCTTATGGGGGGAGGACACCGGGGAGCTGTTTTTT. The chain couples TRBV7-2 to TRBJ2-2, with a weak D call TRBD2 (6 bases). V was shortened by 2 bases and J by 3 bases, with 10 bases between the two germline ends. Germline CDR1 is SGHTA and CDR2 is FQGNSA. The CDR3 totals 15 residues.

The chain recombines TRBV2 with TRBJ2-1, with D possibly TRBD2 on 6 matching bases. The V end lost 7 bases, the J end lost 8 bases, and 18 bases lay between the germline ends. CDR1 is SNHLY and CDR2 is FYNNEI in the germline V gene. This CDR3 spans 14 amino acids. CDR3 in DNA: TGTGCCAGCACTGGAGGGGTGGTACTCGATGAGCAGTTCTTC. Protein product: CASTGGVVLDEQFF.

The chain carries TRBV23-1 and TRBJ1-4; 7 nucleotides match TRBD1. TRBV23-1 is an open reading frame whose function is uncertain. The CDR3 is 15 residues long. Germline trimming cut 6 bases from V and 4 bases from J; bases unmatched to any gene: 8. DNA of the CDR3: TGCGCCAGCAGGCTTAAAGGGACAGTTAATGAAAAACTGTTTTTT. This codes for CASRLKGTVNEKLFF.

This clonotype was picked up many times. The chain recombines TRBV20-1 with TRBJ1-1, with unresolved D. This CDR3 has 10 amino acids. V lost 6 bases and J 4 bases, leaving 6 bases between the germline ends. Looked up from germline, CDR1 is DFQATT and CDR2 is SNEGSKA (reference sequence). Here the CDR3 DNA reads TGCAGTGCCGGGTCCACTGAAGCTTTCTTT. Protein sequence: CSAGSTEAFF.

The chain carries TRBV5-1 and TRBJ2-3, with a weak D call TRBD2 (7 bases). Germline CDR1 is SGHRS and CDR2 is YFSETQ. This CDR3 is 15 amino acids long. V lost 4 bases, J lost 5 bases, and 17 bases lay in between. CDR3 in amino acids: CASSPRGTMVDTQYF. The DNA for the CDR3 is TGCGCCAGCAGCCCTAGGGGGACTATGGTAGATACGCAGTATTTT.

This clonotype was detected a few times. The V call is TRBV7-9, the J call TRBJ1-1; tentative D call: TRBD1 (5 bases). Germline CDR1 is SEHNR and CDR2 is FQNEAQ (reference sequence). This CDR3 has 15 amino acids. V was cut by 1 base and J by 3 bases, with 12 bases left in between. The CDR3 region is CASSLGGRVDTEAFF. CDR3 in DNA: TGTGCCAGCAGCTTAGGGGGGAGGGTGGACACTGAAGCTTTCTTT.

This clonotype was detected many times. This chain joins TRBV11-2 and TRBJ1-2, with D perhaps TRBD1 (5 bases). Between the trimmed V and J ends, which lost 5 bases and 8 bases, there was a span of 24 bases. The CDR3 extends over 16 amino acids. Germline V gene data show CDR1 as SGHAT and CDR2 as FQNNGV. CDR3 in amino acids: CASSRRQGNLRGGYTF. The CDR3 coding sequence is TGTGCCAGCAGCCGTCGTCAGGGAAACTTAAGGGGAGGCTACACCTTC.

This clonotype has a count of ten or more. This chain connects TRBV5-1 to TRBJ2-7; D not certain. CDR1 is SGHRS and CDR2 is YFSETQ in the germline V gene. V dropped 5 bases and J dropped 3 bases, with 15 bases sitting between them. The CDR3 extends over 14 amino acids. The CDR3 reads CASSIWTDNYEQYF. The CDR3 DNA follows: TGCGCCAGCAGTATCTGGACGGATAACTACGAGCAGTACTTC.

This clonotype was seen more than once but under ten times. The CDR3, as DNA: TGCAGTGCTAGACAGGGGGGCTCTAACTATGGCTACACCTTC. It is translated as CSARQGGSNYGYTF. The V and J genes are TRBV20-1 and TRBJ1-2, with 7 positions matching TRBD1. The CDR3 runs to 14 residues. Germline CDR1 DFQATT, CDR2 SNEGSKA (reference sequence). The J segment lost 0 bases and the V segment lost 2 bases, leaving 3 bases of the junction unmatched.

This clonotype has a handful of counts. This rearrangement joins TRBV20-1 to TRBJ2-2; a possible D gene is TRBD2 (5 bases). Trimming cost V 3 bases and J 1 base, with 21 bases left between them. CDR3 length: 18 amino acids. In germline, CDR1 is DFQATT, CDR2 SNEGSKA (reference sequence). CDR3 sequence reads: CSASGLRFSGKNTGELFF. CDR3 bases: TGCAGTGCTAGTGGGCTACGGTTTTCGGGAAAGAACACCGGGGAGCTGTTTTTT.

This clonotype has at least ten counts. The chain carries TRBV19 and TRBJ1-2; 7 bases map to TRBD1. The CDR3 is made up of 13 amino acids. CDR1 LNHDA and CDR2 SQIVND come from the germline V gene (reference sequence). J was trimmed by 4 bases and V by 6 bases; bases with no gene match: 5. The CDR3 sequence is CASRPGQSYGYTF. The DNA for the CDR3 is TGTGCCAGTAGACCGGGACAGAGCTATGGCTACACCTTC.